The present T cell receptor beta chain was sequenced within a study of CD8+ T cells in alopecia areata. About the research overall: Twice a day, 5 to 10 mg of oral tofacitinib was administered to treated patients.

Once RNA had been extracted, it was reverse transcribed into cDNA to act as the sequencing template. The method was immunoSEQ multiplex PCR; TCRdb's version includes in-frame clones alone and lacks a portion of them. The sample gives about 110,000 clones, over 80% of which show up once; over 20% is in the top ten. This clone was detected once. Antigen specificity is unknown. Treatment given: oral pan-JAK inhibitor, 5-10 mg twice daily. Sorted out of PBMCs were CD4+ T cells and CD8+ T cells. General observations from the study: Scalp samples also yield sequences from resident alphabeta T cells of normal skin. Scalp clonality, together with expanded CD8+ clones among the top 100, fell significantly with tofacitinib.

The sequencing used CD8+ T cells sorted from blood, collected at week 24, from a patient treated with tofacitinib. This TCR came from a human donor with alopecia areata.

CDR3 sequence reads: CASRGRTGELFF. Written as DNA, the CDR3 is TGTGCCAGCCGCGGCCGCACCGGGGAGCTGTTTTTT. The chain couples TRBV6-5 to TRBJ2-2; no definite D call. The CDR3 consists of 12 residues. V was shortened by 8 bases and J by 4 bases, with 8 bases between the two germline ends. Germline CDR1 is MNHEY and CDR2 is SVGAGI.